This TCR beta chain was found in a study of blood T cell repertoires in COVID-19. The method was immunoSEQ multiplex PCR; TCRdb's version includes in-frame clones alone and lacks a portion of them. Of 170,000 or so clones in the sample, 70% to 90% were seen once. The CDR3 has 12 residues. Germline V gene lookup returns CDR1 SGHRS and CDR2 YFSETQ. Deletions cut 5 bases from V and 1 base from J, with 6 bases between. The V and J genes are TRBV5-1 and TRBJ1-1; D unresolved. This clonotype was sampled from a middle-aged man with active or convalescent COVID-19. Sequenced sample: peripheral blood. The CDR3 DNA reads as TGCGCCAGCAGTAGAGGGAACACTGAAGCTTTCTTT. Its translation: CASSRGNTEAFF.